This TCR beta chain was captured in a study of T cell repertoires in aging, cancer and after chemotherapy. This clonotype was seen only a few times. Amplification of TCR beta used genomic DNA extracted from peripheral blood. Multiplex touch-down PCR with TRB-A/B primers amplified rearranged V-D-J TRB sequences. TCRdb re-derived calls from the multiplex PCR reads in MiXCR, one entry per CDR3 protein. This sample yields approximately 20,000 distinct CDR3 sequences, of which roughly 37% are seen a single time; under 20% belongs to the top ten. Trimming cost V 2 bases and J 8 bases, with 9 bases left between them. The CDR3 is 13 residues long.

The rearrangement joins TRBV12-3 or TRBV12-4 to TRBJ1-4, with D possibly TRBD1 on 5 matching bases. The clonotype was recovered from a human donor with a solid tumor. The material sequenced was blood. The CDR3, as DNA: TGTGCCAGCAGTTTACAGGGAAGGGAAAAACTGTTTTTT. Translating gives CASSLQGREKLFF.